Each of the 22 T cell receptor beta chains below was sequenced from the same sample in a study of T-cell reconstitution after alpha-beta-depleted transplantation in children. Preparation of the TCRbeta library was carried out with unique molecular identifiers. One entry per CDR3 protein results from TCRdb running MiXCR on the PCR reads. The data show roughly 790,000 distinct CDR3 sequences, 16% seen once. Sequences were derived from PBMCs, mostly from graft donor cells, sampled 360 days after TCRalphabeta/CD19-depleted stem cell transplant. Receptors originate from a male patient younger than 18 who had a stem cell transplant for acute lymphoblastic leukemia, so the T cells may come from the graft donor.

V gene TRBV24-1 combines with J gene TRBJ2-1; 9 nucleotides line up with TRBD2. The junction had 8 bases not matched to a gene; V was cut back by 4 bases and J by 8 bases. CDR1 is KGHDR, CDR2 SFDVKD, per germline. There are 15 residues in the CDR3. The CDR3 sequence is CATSESAGGPYEQFF. CDR3 coding DNA: TGTGCCACCAGTGAATCGGCGGGAGGGCCCTATGAGCAGTTCTTC.

This clonotype was recorded a few times. J is TRBJ1-4 and V is TRBV7-9, with D perhaps TRBD1 (6 bases). Deletions cut 5 bases from V and 5 bases from J, with 12 bases between. Germline V gene data show CDR1 as SEHNR and CDR2 as FQNEAQ (reference sequence). This CDR3 spans 14 amino acids. The CDR3 sequence: CASSDLGQNEKLFF. In DNA, the CDR3 is TGTGCCAGCAGCGACCTAGGACAGAATGAAAAACTGTTTTTT.

This clonotype was detected ten times or more. The gene calls are TRBV29-1 and TRBJ2-2, with TRBD1 as a possible D gene (6 bases). The CDR3 covers 16 residues. Deletions cut 6 bases from V and 2 bases from J, with 19 bases between. Germline assignment: CDR1 SQVTM and CDR2 ANQGSEA. This chain's CDR3 is CSVVPRGSLNTGELFF. DNA for the CDR3: TGCAGCGTCGTTCCCAGGGGATCCCTTAACACCGGGGAGCTGTTTTTT.

This clonotype has a handful of counts. The gene calls are TRBV5-1 and TRBJ2-1, with TRBD2 matching 8 bases. After removal of 1 base from V and 4 bases from J, the junction contained 10 bases not matched to a gene. The length of the CDR3 is 17 residues. Per germline, CDR1 SGHRS and CDR2 YFSETQ. The CDR3 region has the DNA TGCGCCAGCAGCTTGTATCGGGCGGGAGGACCTTACAATGAGCAGTTCTTC. Translating gives CASSLYRAGGPYNEQFF.

This clonotype appeared a few times. The chain carries TRBV21-1 and TRBJ2-7; the tabulated D call, TRBD2, remains unverified against the DNA. TRBV21-1 constitutes a pseudogene. CDR3 size: 17 residues. The DNA of the CDR3 is TGTGCCAGCAGGACTACTAGCGGGAGGTTAGCTTCCTACGAGCAGTACTTC. This sequence encodes CASRTTSGRLASYEQYF.

The chain has TRBV7-2 and TRBJ2-1; D unresolved. Trimming took off 4 bases at V and 0 bases at J, with 16 bases between the two ends. Germline-derived CDR1 and CDR2 are SGHTA and FQGNSA. The CDR3 is 17 amino acids. CDR3: CASSSPLRGPSYNEQFF. DNA for the CDR3: TGTGCCAGCAGCTCGCCCCTCCGAGGCCCCTCCTACAATGAGCAGTTCTTC. The whole variable domain, filled in from reference TRBV7-2 and TRBJ2-1, reads GAGVSQSPSNKVTEKGKDVELRCDPISGHTALYWYRQSLGQGLEFLIYFQGNSAPDKSGLPSDRFSAERTGGSVSTLTIQRTQQEDSAVYLCASSSPLRGPSYNEQFFGPGTRLTVL.

There are a few counts of this clonotype. V usage is TRBV29-1 and J usage is TRBJ1-1; D may be TRBD1 (6 bases). The CDR3 is 13 amino acids. Germline V CDR1 and CDR2: SQVTM, ANQGSEA. V lost 7 bases and J 4 bases, leaving 16 bases between the germline ends. The CDR3: CSAPWAGATEAFF. CDR3 nucleotide sequence: TGCAGCGCCCCCTGGGCGGGGGCCACTGAAGCTTTCTTT.

The V gene is TRBV28, the J gene TRBJ2-7; D is undetermined. CDR3 length equals 11 residues. CDR1 and CDR2 (germline): MDHEN, SYDVKM. The V end lost 7 bases, the J end lost 2 bases, and 6 bases lay between the germline ends. The CDR3 reads CASKSPYEQYF. CDR3 in DNA: TGTGCCAGCAAATCCCCCTACGAGCAGTACTTC.

The gene calls are TRBV5-1 and TRBJ2-2, with TRBD2 as a possible D gene (6 bases). Germline assignment: CDR1 SGHRS and CDR2 YFSETQ. The CDR3 runs to 18 residues. Trimming cost V 4 bases and J 0 bases, with 19 bases left between them. CDR3 amino acids: CASSAFPTSTANTGELFF. The CDR3 DNA follows: TGCGCCAGCAGCGCCTTCCCAACTAGCACCGCGAACACCGGGGAGCTGTTTTTT. The whole variable domain, remainder taken from reference TRBV5-1 and TRBJ2-2, is KAGVTQTPRYLIKTRGQQVTLSCSPISGHRSVSWYQQTPGQGLQFLFEYFSETQRNKGNFPGRFSGRQFSNSRSEMNVSTLELGDSALYLCASSAFPTSTANTGELFFGEGSRLTVL.

J is TRBJ2-3 and V is TRBV12-3 or TRBV12-4, with 13 bases lining up with TRBD2. V trimming: 5 bases; J trimming: 2 bases; junction bases outside the gene matches: 13. CDR3 size: 19 residues. This CDR3 reads CASSRTSGGYGSLTDTQYF. CDR3 nucleotides: TGTGCCAGCAGTCGGACTAGCGGGGGATACGGAAGCCTCACAGATACGCAGTATTTT.

The chain carries TRBV12-3 or TRBV12-4 and TRBJ2-1; TRBD2 agrees at 14 bases. The CDR3 sequence is 16 residues long. Germline trimming cut 6 bases from V and 9 bases from J; bases unmatched to any gene: 10. The CDR3 DNA reads as TGTGCCAGCAGGACCCGACTAGCGGGAGGGCCCGGTGAGCAGTTCTTC. Protein product: CASRTRLAGGPGEQFF.

The J gene is TRBJ2-3, the V gene TRBV11-2; 7 bases align to TRBD2. The CDR3 sequence is 16 residues long. Losses at the gene ends were 3 bases for V and 7 bases for J; bases not matched to a gene: 13. Germline V lookup: CDR1 SGHAT, CDR2 FQNNGV. The CDR3 reads CASSFPGLRDPYTQYF. CDR3 coding DNA: TGTGCCAGCAGCTTCCCGGGACTAAGAGATCCATATACGCAGTATTTT. The full variable domain, in which reference TRBV11-2 and TRBJ2-3 provide the parts outside the CDR3, is EAGVAQSPRYKIIEKRQSVAFWCNPISGHATLYWYQQILGQGPKLLIQFQNNGVVDDSQLPKDRFSAERLKGVDSTLKIQPAKLEDSAVYLCASSFPGLRDPYTQYFGPGTRLTVL.

This clonotype was counted many times. This chain connects TRBV27 to TRBJ1-1; TRBD1 matches 7 bases. CDR1 and CDR2 from the germline V gene are MNHEY and SMNVEV (reference sequence). Trimming cost V 7 bases and J 3 bases; bases outside gene matches: 5. This CDR3 contains 13 residues. The CDR3 loop is CASTGGSDTEAFF. The CDR3, as DNA: TGTGCCAGCACAGGGGGTTCGGACACTGAAGCTTTCTTT.

V gene TRBV24-1 combines with J gene TRBJ2-1; 8 nucleotides match TRBD1. From germline, CDR1 is KGHDR and CDR2 SFDVKD. The J segment lost 1 base and the V segment lost 7 bases, leaving 11 bases of the junction unmatched. CDR3 length: 17 amino acids. DNA of the CDR3: TGTGCCACCAGCTCTGGACAGGGATTGGGATCCTACAATGAGCAGTTCTTC. Protein product: CATSSGQGLGSYNEQFF.

The V gene is TRBV4-2, the J gene TRBJ1-5; D not resolved. The V end was cut by 2 bases, the J end by 2 bases, with 10 bases between. CDR3 length: 15 amino acids. Germline values: CDR1 LGHNA, CDR2 YNFKEQ. This CDR3 reads CASSQNLPGNQPQHF. The CDR3 DNA follows: TGTGCCAGCAGCCAAAACCTTCCGGGCAATCAGCCCCAGCATTTT.

This clonotype was counted a few times. The chain links TRBV15 to TRBJ1-2; TRBD1 aligns across 8 bases. The V gene's germline CDR1 is LNHNV and CDR2 YYDKDF (reference sequence). The CDR3 consists of 15 residues. V lost 5 bases to trimming and J lost 4 bases; unmatched junction nucleotides: 9. CDR3 in DNA: TGTGCCACCAGCCAAACCTCGACAGGGGCCTATGGCTACACCTTC. Its translation is CATSQTSTGAYGYTF. The whole variable domain, filled in from reference TRBV15 and TRBJ1-2, reads DAMVIQNPRYQVTQFGKPVTLSCSQTLNHNVMYWYQQKSSQAPKLLFHYYDKDFNNEADTPDNFQSRRPNTSFCFLDIRSPGLGDTAMYLCATSQTSTGAYGYTFGSGTRLTVV.

This clonotype was counted a few times. This chain uses TRBV28 with TRBJ2-7, with 8 bases aligning to TRBD2. The CDR3 is made up of 12 amino acids. Germline values: CDR1 MDHEN, CDR2 SYDVKM. V was pared by 7 bases and J by 2 bases, with 1 base of the junction left unmatched. This CDR3 reads CASTREAYEQYF. The CDR3 nucleotides read TGTGCCAGCACGCGGGAGGCCTACGAGCAGTACTTC.

This chain joins TRBV6-2 or TRBV6-3 and TRBJ2-7; no definite D call. V lost 4 bases and J lost 2, with 6 bases in between. CDR1 is MNHEY and CDR2 is SVGEGT in the germline V gene. CDR3 length equals 12 residues. CDR3 nucleotides: TGTGCCAGCAGTTTCCCTGCCTACGAGCAGTACTTC. Encoded protein: CASSFPAYEQYF.

This clonotype showed up many times. The CDR3: CASSLQAGFGEAFF. CDR3 DNA sequence: TGTGCCAGCAGTTTACAGGCAGGTTTCGGTGAAGCTTTCTTT. The rearrangement joins TRBV12-3 or TRBV12-4 to TRBJ1-1; D gene uncertain. The CDR3 extends over 14 amino acids. The ends were cut back, 2 bases at V and 7 bases at J, with 14 bases in the middle.

The chain recombines TRBV7-6 with TRBJ1-3; weak D call: TRBD1 (5 bases). CDR1 is SGHVS and CDR2 is FNYEAQ in the germline V gene. CDR3 size: 16 residues. Between the trimmed V and J ends, which lost 5 bases and 5 bases, there was a span of 19 bases. This CDR3 reads CASSLILGGDRNTIYF. CDR3 sequence (DNA): TGTGCCAGCAGCCTAATATTAGGAGGGGACCGAAACACCATATATTTT. Full variable domain (remainder filled in from reference TRBV7-6 and TRBJ1-3): GAGVSQSPRYKVTKRGQDVALRCDPISGHVSLYWYRQALGQGPEFLTYFNYEAQQDKSGLPNDRFSAERPEGSISTLTIQRTEQRDSAMYRCASSLILGGDRNTIYFGEGSWLTVV.

V is TRBV7-2 and J is TRBJ2-3, with D possibly matching TRBD2 (5 bases). Germline lookup yields CDR1 SGHTA and CDR2 FQGNSA. Trimming took off 1 base at V and 0 bases at J, with 14 bases between the two ends. The CDR3 is 17 amino acids. CDR3 nucleotides: TGTGCCAGCAGCTTAGTTGCTATTGAGGGTAGCACAGATACGCAGTATTTT. This sequence encodes CASSLVAIEGSTDTQYF.

With respect to this clonotype: Because the CDR3's place on the DNA is in doubt, the DNA is left out and the CDR3 is given as listed by TCRdb. This chain joins TRBV4-2 and TRBJ2-1; no DNA check was done on the table's D call, TRBD1. CDR1 LGHNA and CDR2 YNFKEQ come from the germline V gene. The CDR3 is 13 amino acids long, termini counted. The CDR3 protein is CASSQVATGAWLF.